The sequence of this T cell receptor (beta chain) was determined in a study of CD8 T cells in ankylosing spondylitis. Study-level findings and limits: Ankylosing spondylitis blood appeared to carry a characteristic TCR beta motif of several highly homologous variants.

Each CDR3 protein is one row after TCRdb ran MiXCR on the 5' RACE reads. The table includes fewer than 750,000 distinct CDR3 sequences, roughly 20% detected once. V lost 4 bases, J lost 2 bases, and 7 bases stayed unmatched. Germline V gives CDR1 SGHRS, CDR2 YFSETQ. The CDR3 is 15 residues long. In regard to this clonotype: Its cognate antigen is unknown.

The sample consisted of blood, either unsorted or a sorted T cell fraction (not recorded which). The J gene is TRBJ2-7, the V gene TRBV5-1, with 9 bases identical to TRBD1. The receptor's source is a male donor with ankylosing spondylitis. The CDR3 DNA reads as TGCGCCAGCAGCCGGGGACAGGGCGGCCCCTACGAGCAGTACTTC. Translating it yields CASSRGQGGPYEQYF.